The clone carrying this T cell receptor beta chain appeared a few times. The antigen is not known. One entry per CDR3 protein results from TCRdb running MiXCR on the reads. The sample carries some 590,000 distinct CDR3 sequences, about 40% recorded once. This sample was taken from a study of T cell repertoires in cytomegalovirus infection. Overall study: Alongside well-studied HLA-B-restricted CMV epitopes, recently identified HLA-C-restricted CMV epitopes were also used. Matching HLA type and CMV infection were both indicated by public TCR beta signatures. Study results and caveats: The study identified carriers of CMV plus the relevant HLA from cumulative public TCR beta family frequency. HLA-C-restricted TCR beta clonotypes specific for CMV led the ex vivo response.

The V end lost 2 bases, the J end lost 0 bases, and 7 bases lay between the germline ends. This CDR3 spans 14 amino acids. Germline values: CDR1 SGHTA, CDR2 FQGNSA. The chain links TRBV7-2 to TRBJ2-5; a possible D gene is TRBD1 (6 bases). The TCR sequence derives from a human donor in good health (CMV status not recorded). Some clones in this sample may be carry-over from other donors' samples. This sample comprised cultured PBMCs, obtained from culture after CMV antigen stimulation. CDR3 amino acids: CASSLRGYQETQYF. Here the CDR3 DNA reads TGTGCCAGCAGCTTAAGGGGGTACCAAGAGACCCAGTACTTC.